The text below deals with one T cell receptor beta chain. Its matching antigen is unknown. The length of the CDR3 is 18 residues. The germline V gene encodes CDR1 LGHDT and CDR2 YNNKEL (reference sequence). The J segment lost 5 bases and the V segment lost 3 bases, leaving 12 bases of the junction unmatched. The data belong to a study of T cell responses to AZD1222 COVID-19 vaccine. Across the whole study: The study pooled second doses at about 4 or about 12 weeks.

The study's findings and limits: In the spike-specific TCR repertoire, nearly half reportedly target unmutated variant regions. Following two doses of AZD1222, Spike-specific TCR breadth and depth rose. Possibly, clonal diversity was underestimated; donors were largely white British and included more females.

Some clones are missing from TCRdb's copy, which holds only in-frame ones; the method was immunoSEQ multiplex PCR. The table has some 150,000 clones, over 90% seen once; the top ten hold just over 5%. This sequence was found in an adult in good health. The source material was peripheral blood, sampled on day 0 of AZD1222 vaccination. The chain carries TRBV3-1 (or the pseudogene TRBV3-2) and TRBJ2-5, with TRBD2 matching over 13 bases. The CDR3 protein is CASSQVWTSGRLQETQYF. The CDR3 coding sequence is TGTGCCAGCAGCCAGGTCTGGACTAGCGGGAGACTGCAGGAGACCCAGTACTTC.